This T cell receptor beta chain was obtained from a study of shared clonotypes between healthy human individuals. Overall study: A donor's plate count was three for CD4 naive and three for CD4 memory; CD8 naive had two and CD8 memory one. Findings and caveats of the study: Among donors, sharing of clonotypes was expected to be affected by sequencing depth.

Assay used: immunoSEQ multiplex PCR; TCRdb lists only in-frame clones, some missing. The sample holds about 2.3 million clones, just under 95% seen once. Details on this clone: Its antigen is undetermined.

The sample consisted of naive CD4+ T cells from PBMCs. Subset given: CD45RA+ positively selected. The clonotype comes from a man aged 18 to 30 in good health. Some clones in this sample may be carry-over from other donors' samples.

In nucleotides, the CDR3 is TGTGCCAGCATGGGACTAGCGAAGGGCCAGTACTTC. It specifies CASMGLAKGQYF. The chain links TRBV6-1 to TRBJ2-5; 10 bases match TRBD2. Germline V gene data show CDR1 as MNHNS and CDR2 as SASEGT. V lost 7 bases and J lost 10; bases outside the gene matches: 6. The CDR3 is 12 amino acids.